Here is one T cell receptor (beta chain) with its context. TCRdb keeps only in-frame clones here, not all; method: immunoSEQ multiplex PCR. Of about 2 million clones in the sample, 85% to 95% were seen once. The sample belongs to a study of shared clonotypes between healthy human individuals. The CDR3 has 17 amino acids. Losses at the gene ends were 4 bases for V and 3 bases for J; bases not matched to a gene: 7. Germline CDR1 reads LGHNA; CDR2 reads YNFKEQ. Sequencing input: naive CD4+ T cells sorted from blood. Subset in this sample: CD45RA+ positively selected. The origin of this receptor is a man younger than 30 in good health. The V gene is TRBV4-2, the J gene TRBJ2-1; the match to TRBD2 covers 12 bases. CDR3 loop: CASSLYGTSGLYNEQFF. The CDR3 DNA reads TGTGCCAGCAGCCTTTACGGGACTAGCGGGCTCTACAATGAGCAGTTCTTC.